The clone carrying this TCR beta chain was seen only once. The target antigen is unknown. The CDR3 has 13 residues. Germline V lookup: CDR1 SGHTA, CDR2 FQGNSA. Trimming pared 5 bases from V and 5 bases from J, leaving 13 bases between. Assay used: immunoSEQ multiplex PCR; TCRdb lists only in-frame clones, some missing. This table has about 86,000 clones, 75% to 90% appearing once. Each patient with chemo-refractory metastatic non-small-cell lung cancer was treated with focal radiation plus CTLA-4 blockade using ipilimumab. This sample was taken from a study of radiotherapy plus CTLA-4 blockade in lung cancer. Study-wide background: 15% to 20% of patients responded objectively, and approximately 33% achieved disease control. Study-level results: Researchers report tumor-derived TCR clones expanding in blood after radiotherapy plus ipilimumab. Strongest reported response predictors: early blood clone changes and post-radiation interferon-beta.

The sample in question was peripheral blood, obtained from a patient treated with radiotherapy plus ipilimumab. The chain carries TRBV7-2 and TRBJ2-7; no clear D gene. The receptor comes from a human donor with non-small cell lung cancer who had stable disease on radiotherapy plus ipilimumab. The CDR3 region has the DNA TGTGCCAGCAGCGACCCGGTCCTTAACGAGCAGTACTTC. Translation: CASSDPVLNEQYF. The full variable domain, in which reference TRBV7-2 and TRBJ2-7 provide the parts outside the CDR3, is GAGVSQSPSNKVTEKGKDVELRCDPISGHTALYWYRQSLGQGLEFLIYFQGNSAPDKSGLPSDRFSAERTGGSVSTLTIQRTQQEDSAVYLCASSDPVLNEQYFGPGTRLTVT.